The clone carrying this TCR beta chain was detected ten times or more. This sample is drawn from a study of response to subunit inactivated influenza vaccine. With V trimmed by 7 bases and J by 9 bases, 6 bases remained unmatched. There are 13 residues in the CDR3. Germline loops: CDR1 SNHLY, CDR2 FYNNEI. TCRdb redid the calling of the RT-PCR reads with MiXCR, one entry per CDR3 protein. This table holds about 570,000 distinct CDR3 sequences, roughly 10% found once. The sample also formed part of further work on T cells expressing NK-cell markers. Per that paper: TCR beta cDNA was generated via 5'RACE template switching incorporating UMIs. Sorted CD3+CD56-NKG2C+, CD3+CD56+NKG2C- and CD3+CD56+NKG2C+ T cells were the source of the TCR beta repertoires. The authors restricted sorting to alpha-beta TCR T cells with an anti-gamma-delta TCR antibody in several experiments.

This receptor was identified in a man aged 45-60 years who received an inactivated influenza vaccine. J is TRBJ1-5 and V is TRBV2; 10 bases agree with TRBD1. The sequences come from PBMCs from blood, collected on the day of vaccination. The CDR3 DNA reads as TGTGCCAGCAATCGGGACAGGGGTCTGCCCCAGCATTTT. Its translation is CASNRDRGLPQHF. Supplemented by reference TRBV2 and TRBJ1-5, the full variable domain reads EPEVTQTPSHQVTQMGQEVILRCVPISNHLYFYWYRQILGQKVEFLVSFYNNEISEKSEIFDDQFSVERPDGSNFTLKIRSTKLEDSAMYFCASNRDRGLPQHFGDGTRLSIL.